The 16 T cell receptor beta chains in this list originate from one sample, sequenced in a study of neoadjuvant anti-PD-1 for oral cavity cancer. The sample's time point: after neoadjuvant nivolumab, at surgical resection. The data were produced by immunoSEQ multiplex PCR, yet TCRdb's version contains in-frame clones alone and is incomplete. The table records about 12,000 clones, around 75% of them present only once. The sequences come from PBMCs, collected after nivolumab (anti-PD-1) treatment. The receptors come from a person between 40 and 79 years old with oral cavity squamous cell carcinoma.

The chain links TRBV6-1 to TRBJ1-1; no clear D gene. CDR3 length equals 15 residues. Deletions cut 1 base from V and 7 bases from J, with 16 bases between. The germline gives CDR1 MNHNS, CDR2 SASEGT. The CDR3 protein is CASSEGWVDRGEAFF. CDR3 coding DNA: TGTGCCAGCAGTGAAGGATGGGTAGATCGGGGTGAAGCTTTCTTT.

This clone has just one count. The chain uses TRBV6-5 and TRBJ2-6; possibly TRBD1 for D (6 bases). The length of the CDR3 is 15 residues. Trimming left V 5 bases short and J 1 base short, with 9 bases between. Germline values: CDR1 MNHEY, CDR2 SVGAGI. The DNA of the CDR3 is TGTGCCAGCAGTCGCAGGGGTTCTGGGGCCAACGTCCTGACTTTC. It is translated as CASSRRGSGANVLTF.

This clone turned up a few times. The chain combines TRBV6-6 with TRBJ2-5; D is unclear. CDR1 MNHNY and CDR2 SVGAGI come from the germline V gene (reference sequence). Deletions cut 6 bases from V and 5 bases from J, with 19 bases between. This CDR3 contains 15 residues. This CDR3 is CASSNHAGVMETQYF. In DNA, the CDR3 is TGTGCCAGCAGCAACCACGCCGGAGTCATGGAGACCCAGTACTTC.

This sequence joins TRBV11-2 and TRBJ2-1, with D perhaps assigned TRBD1 or TRBD2 (6 bases each). The CDR3 covers 15 residues. V lost 3 bases to trimming and J lost 4 bases, with 13 bases between them. CDR1 is SGHAT, CDR2 FQNNGV, per germline. CDR3 amino acids: CASSFVRGGYNEQFF. CDR3 nucleotides: TGTGCCAGCAGCTTTGTCAGGGGAGGATACAATGAGCAGTTCTTC.

This clone was detected only a few times. This chain uses TRBV30 with TRBJ1-4; a possible D gene is TRBD1 (5 bases). This CDR3 has 15 amino acids. Between the trimmed V and J ends, which lost 1 base and 0 bases, there was a span of 9 bases. Germline V gene lookup returns CDR1 GTSNPN and CDR2 SVGIG (reference sequence). CDR3 DNA: TGTGCCTGGAGTGGGAGGGACGCAACTAATGAAAAACTGTTTTTT. Translating it yields CAWSGRDATNEKLFF. The complete variable domain, with remaining parts taken from reference TRBV30 and TRBJ1-4, reads SQTIHQWPATLVQPVGSPLSLECTVEGTSNPNLYWYRQAAGRGLQLLFYSVGIGQISSEVPQNLSASRPQDRQFILSSKKLLLSDSGFYLCAWSGRDATNEKLFFGSGTQLSVL.

The J gene is TRBJ2-1, the V gene TRBV20-1; D gene unclear. Looked up from germline, CDR1 is DFQATT and CDR2 is SNEGSKA (reference sequence). V gave up 3 bases and J gave up 8 bases, with 8 bases separating them. This CDR3 has 11 amino acids. The CDR3 sequence is CSASILHEQFF. CDR3 in DNA: TGCAGTGCTAGTATTCTGCATGAGCAGTTCTTC.

This sequence joins TRBV7-8 and TRBJ1-2; 11 bases are shared with TRBD1. Per the germline V gene, CDR1 is SGHVS and CDR2 is FQNEAQ. The J segment lost 8 bases and the V segment lost 5 bases, leaving 4 bases of the junction unmatched. The CDR3 spans 13 residues. In nucleotides, the CDR3 is TGTGCCAGCAGCGCGGGACAGGGGGGCGGCTACACCTTC. Translated, it gives CASSAGQGGGYTF. The whole variable domain, remainder taken from reference TRBV7-8 and TRBJ1-2, is GAGVSQSPRYKVAKRGQDVALRCDPISGHVSLFWYQQALGQGPEFLTYFQNEAQLDKSGLPSDRFFAERPEGSVSTLKIQRTQQEDSAVYLCASSAGQGGGYTFGSGTRLTVV.

This clone turned up a few times. The chain uses TRBV6-5 and TRBJ2-2, with a tentative D call TRBD1 (6 bases). This CDR3 is built from 14 residues. Germline V gene sequence: CDR1 MNHEY, CDR2 SVGAGI. Trimming removed 6 bases at V and 5 bases at J, with 13 bases between. This CDR3 is CASSFYRETGELFF. CDR3 bases: TGTGCCAGCAGCTTTTACAGGGAAACCGGGGAGCTGTTTTTT.

The chain combines TRBV5-5 with TRBJ2-5, with 7 bases lining up with TRBD2. With V trimmed by 1 base and J by 4 bases, 7 bases remained unmatched. CDR1 SGHKS and CDR2 YYEKEE come from the germline V gene (reference sequence). This CDR3 is 15 amino acids long. As DNA, the CDR3 is TGTGCCAGCAGCTTGCGGGGGGTCCGTTCAGAGACCCAGTACTTC. Translating it yields CASSLRGVRSETQYF.

The rearrangement uses TRBV15 and TRBJ1-1, with 11 nucleotides matching TRBD1. CDR1 LNHNV and CDR2 YYDKDF come from the germline V gene (reference sequence). V lost 1 base, J lost 4 bases, and 2 bases stayed unmatched. CDR3 length: 15 amino acids. The CDR3, as DNA: TGTGCCACCAGCAGAGCGGGGACAGGGGGCACTGAAGCTTTCTTT. This translates into CATSRAGTGGTEAFF.

This clone has just a few counts. The chain couples TRBV6-6 to TRBJ1-1; a possible D gene is TRBD1 (5 bases). V was pared by 4 bases and J by 8 bases, with 11 bases between. Germline lookup yields CDR1 MNHNY and CDR2 SVGAGI (reference sequence). The CDR3 consists of 12 residues. CDR3 sequence: CASSSGGEEAFF. DNA for the CDR3: TGTGCCAGCAGTTCCGGGGGGGAGGAAGCTTTCTTT.

The chain employs TRBV30 and TRBJ1-6, with a tentative D call TRBD1 (5 bases). The CDR3 spans 15 residues. The V end was cut by 3 bases, the J end by 4 bases, with 13 bases between. In germline, CDR1 is GTSNPN, CDR2 SVGIG (reference sequence). This CDR3 is CAWRPGRIYNSPLHF. In DNA, the CDR3 is TGTGCCTGGAGGCCGGGACGCATTTATAATTCACCCCTCCACTTT.

The genes are TRBV29-1 and TRBJ2-1; 7 bases are shared with TRBD2. V lost 6 bases to trimming and J lost 6 bases; unmatched junction nucleotides: 11. The V gene's germline CDR1 is SQVTM and CDR2 ANQGSEA. This CDR3 spans 14 amino acids. The DNA for the CDR3 is TGCAGCGTCAAGGGGCGGGAGATGGCCAATGAGCAGTTCTTC. It codes for CSVKGREMANEQFF.

The chain is built from TRBV27 and TRBJ2-7; tentatively, D is TRBD1 (6 bases). The germline V gene has CDR1 MNHEY and CDR2 SMNVEV (reference sequence). Between the trimmed V and J ends, which lost 4 bases and 3 bases, there was a span of 22 bases. The CDR3 is made up of 17 amino acids. The CDR3 sequence is CASSSTRQVQNVYEQYF. In DNA, the CDR3 is TGTGCCAGCAGTTCAACCCGACAGGTCCAAAACGTCTACGAGCAGTACTTC.

This clone was recorded a few times. V is TRBV25-1 and J is TRBJ2-7, with D possibly TRBD2 on 6 matching bases. Germline CDR1 MGHDK, CDR2 SYGVNS. The CDR3 extends over 12 amino acids. Trimming took 1 base from V and 7 from J, leaving 8 bases between them. CDR3: CASSESGEEQYF. In DNA, the CDR3 is TGTGCCAGCAGTGAATCGGGGGAAGAGCAGTACTTC.

This clone was counted once. The rearrangement uses TRBV10-1 and TRBJ2-1, with 9 bases identical to TRBD1. The CDR3 spans 13 residues. V dropped 8 bases and J dropped 12; count of bases not matched to a gene: 11. The germline gives CDR1 WNHNN, CDR2 SYGVQD (reference sequence). CDR3 bases: TGCGCCAGCGGCCGGGACAGGGCTTCTCGGCAGTTCTTC. Protein: CASGRDRASRQFF.